This entry concerns a single T cell receptor beta chain. The antigen is unknown. The J segment lost 5 bases and the V segment lost 0 bases, leaving 5 bases of the junction unmatched. CDR3 size: 15 residues. CDR1 and CDR2 from the germline V gene are SGDLS and YYNGEE. This entry is derived from a study of cytomegalovirus exposure and HLA in healthy donors. Study observations and caveats: In an earlier analysis, in several hundred donors, most V segments appeared productive either ~87% or ~30% of the time. It was only CMV serostatus that was available as immune exposure information. Presence/absence analyses rested on an assumption that sequencing depth was roughly uniform across donors.

The PCR made use of 60 Vbeta and 13 Jbeta primers. Assay: immunoSEQ multiplex PCR; the TCRdb copy retains only in-frame clones and omits some. Of approximately 110,000 clones in the sample, 70% were seen once. The sample consisted of PBMCs. This clonotype was sampled from a middle-aged man in good health and CMV-seropositive. The chain has TRBV9 and TRBJ2-5; 9 nucleotides line up with TRBD2. The CDR3 coding sequence is TGTGCCAGCAGCGTAGGTCCTAGCGGGGTTGAGACCCAGTACTTC. Translation: CASSVGPSGVETQYF.